A selection of T cell receptor beta chains follows, all from one sample in a study of T cell responses to AZD1222 COVID-19 vaccine. The protocol was immunoSEQ multiplex PCR, while the TCRdb copy is restricted to in-frame clones and leaves out a portion. The sample includes some 140,000 clones, around 93% of them seen just once. The sequences come from peripheral blood, collected on day 0 of AZD1222 vaccination. The source is an adult in good health. Each CDR3 is given with its conserved first and last residue. The D gene is left open where the match is weak. Size is omitted from some rows. Given values are once, few, many or a class for expanded clones.

clone_size: -; cdr3_length: 15; j_call: TRBJ2-7; d_call: TRBD2; v_call: TRBV4-1; cdr3_nt: TGCGCCAGCAGCCAATGGACTAGCGGGAGTAACGAGCAGTACTTC; cdr3_aa: CASSQWTSGSNEQYF
clone_size: -; cdr3_length: 14; j_call: TRBJ1-2; d_call: -; v_call: TRBV6-1; cdr3_nt: TGTGCCAGCAGTGAAGCGCCCCCTCCCAGTGGCTACACCTTC; cdr3_aa: CASSEAPPPSGYTF
clone_size: -; cdr3_length: 15; j_call: TRBJ1-2; d_call: -; v_call: TRBV18; cdr3_nt: TGTGCCAGCTCACCACTTGGGTCAGGGAACTATGGCTACACCTTC; cdr3_aa: CASSPLGSGNYGYTF
clone_size: -; cdr3_length: 11; j_call: TRBJ1-4; d_call: -; v_call: TRBV5-6; cdr3_nt: TGTGCCAGCAGCGGGGCCGACAGACTGTTTTTT; cdr3_aa: CASSGADRLFF
clone_size: -; cdr3_length: 14; j_call: TRBJ2-7; d_call: TRBD1; v_call: TRBV11-3; cdr3_nt: TGTGCCAGCAGCTATCGACAGGGCAACTACGAGCAGTACTTC; cdr3_aa: CASSYRQGNYEQYF
clone_size: -; cdr3_length: 13; j_call: TRBJ2-7; d_call: -; v_call: TRBV4-2; cdr3_nt: TGTGCCAGCAGCCAATCAGGGGACTTCGAGCAGTACTTC; cdr3_aa: CASSQSGDFEQYF
clone_size: -; cdr3_length: 13; j_call: TRBJ1-2; d_call: -; v_call: TRBV5-1; cdr3_nt: TGCGCCAGCAGCTTCACAGGACGGGATGGCTACACCTTC; cdr3_aa: CASSFTGRDGYTF
clone_size: once; cdr3_length: 13; j_call: TRBJ1-1; d_call: TRBD1; v_call: TRBV7-9; cdr3_nt: TGTGCCAGCCATCCCCAGGGGGGAACTGAAGCTTTCTTT; cdr3_aa: CASHPQGGTEAFF
clone_size: -; cdr3_length: 14; j_call: TRBJ2-1; d_call: TRBD1; v_call: TRBV19; cdr3_nt: TGTGCCAGTAGTACGGACAGGGGGAGGAATGAGCAGTTCTTC; cdr3_aa: CASSTDRGRNEQFF
clone_size: -; cdr3_length: 18; j_call: TRBJ1-4; d_call: -; v_call: TRBV15; cdr3_nt: TGTGCCACCAGCAGAAAGTACCCAAATGGTGTTGCTAATGAAAAACTGTTTTTT; cdr3_aa: CATSRKYPNGVANEKLFF
clone_size: once; cdr3_length: 15; j_call: TRBJ1-4; d_call: TRBD1; v_call: TRBV5-6; cdr3_nt: TGTGCCAGCAGCCCGCAAAGGGGGCCCGATGAAAAACTGTTTTTT; cdr3_aa: CASSPQRGPDEKLFF
clone_size: -; cdr3_length: 16; j_call: TRBJ1-3; d_call: -; v_call: TRBV5-1; cdr3_nt: TGCGCCAGCAGCTGGGGGATGGCAGGGGCCGGAAACACCATATATTTT; cdr3_aa: CASSWGMAGAGNTIYF
clone_size: -; cdr3_length: 19; j_call: TRBJ1-2; d_call: TRBD1; v_call: TRBV3-1/TRBV3-2; cdr3_nt: TGTGCCAGCAGCCACCTACTGCCCCCGGGACAGGGACTCCCTTATGGCTACACCTTC; cdr3_aa: CASSHLLPPGQGLPYGYTF
clone_size: -; cdr3_length: 12; j_call: TRBJ1-2; d_call: -; v_call: TRBV14; cdr3_nt: TGTGCCAGCAGCCAAAACAGCTATGGCTACACCTTC; cdr3_aa: CASSQNSYGYTF
clone_size: -; cdr3_length: 14; j_call: TRBJ1-6; d_call: -; v_call: TRBV19; cdr3_nt: TGTGCCAGTAGATTGGACAGTAATAATTCACCCCTCCACTTT; cdr3_aa: CASRLDSNNSPLHF
clone_size: -; cdr3_length: 15; j_call: TRBJ2-7; d_call: -; v_call: TRBV6-1; cdr3_nt: TGTGCCAGCAGTGAATACCCTCAGACCTCCTACGAGCAGTACTTC; cdr3_aa: CASSEYPQTSYEQYF
clone_size: -; cdr3_length: 13; j_call: TRBJ1-2; d_call: -; v_call: TRBV30; cdr3_nt: TGTGCCTGGAGTCTCCAAGCTAACTATGGCTACACCTTC; cdr3_aa: CAWSLQANYGYTF
clone_size: -; cdr3_length: 16; j_call: TRBJ1-4; d_call: -; v_call: TRBV15; cdr3_nt: TGTGCCACCAGCAGGCCTCCGGGGGCAACTAATGAAAAACTGTTTTTT; cdr3_aa: CATSRPPGATNEKLFF
clone_size: -; cdr3_length: 13; j_call: TRBJ2-1; d_call: -; v_call: TRBV2; cdr3_nt: TGTGCCATACAAGGGACGTCCTACAATGAGCAGTTCTTC; cdr3_aa: CAIQGTSYNEQFF
clone_size: -; cdr3_length: 14; j_call: TRBJ2-1; d_call: TRBD2; v_call: TRBV4-2; cdr3_nt: TGTGCCAGCAGCCAACTAGCGGCCAATAATGAGCAGTTCTTC; cdr3_aa: CASSQLAANNEQFF
clone_size: -; cdr3_length: 14; j_call: TRBJ1-6; d_call: TRBD1; v_call: TRBV10-2; cdr3_nt: TGCGCCAGCAGACCGACAGGGTCATATTCACCCCTCCACTTT; cdr3_aa: CASRPTGSYSPLHF
clone_size: -; cdr3_length: 17; j_call: TRBJ1-6; d_call: -; v_call: TRBV5-1; cdr3_nt: TGCGCCAGCAGCTATTCAGGGCCAAGCTCCTATAATTCACCCCTCCACTTT; cdr3_aa: CASSYSGPSSYNSPLHF
clone_size: -; cdr3_length: 15; j_call: TRBJ1-2; d_call: -; v_call: TRBV6-1; cdr3_nt: TGTGCCAGCAGTGAAGTTCTAAAGGGCTCCTATGGCTACACCTTC; cdr3_aa: CASSEVLKGSYGYTF
clone_size: few; cdr3_length: 14; j_call: TRBJ1-2; d_call: -; v_call: TRBV10-2; cdr3_nt: TGCGCCAGCAGTGATGTCGACAGCCTCTATGGCTACACCTTC; cdr3_aa: CASSDVDSLYGYTF
clone_size: -; cdr3_length: 12; j_call: TRBJ1-4; d_call: -; v_call: TRBV29-1; cdr3_nt: TGCAGCGTTGAAGAGGGTAGGGAAAAACTGTTTTTT; cdr3_aa: CSVEEGREKLFF
clone_size: -; cdr3_length: 14; j_call: TRBJ2-7; d_call: TRBD1; v_call: TRBV7-8; cdr3_nt: TGTGCCAGCAGCGCTCAACAGGGGCCCCCTGAGCAGTACTTC; cdr3_aa: CASSAQQGPPEQYF
clone_size: -; cdr3_length: 14; j_call: TRBJ1-1; d_call: -; v_call: TRBV6-6; cdr3_nt: TGTGCCAGCAGTTACTATCGGGACTCCAGTGAAGCTTTCTTT; cdr3_aa: CASSYYRDSSEAFF
clone_size: -; cdr3_length: 17; j_call: TRBJ1-1; d_call: -; v_call: TRBV25-1; cdr3_nt: TGTGCCAGCAGTGAAAGTAGGGGGGCGTTAGCGGACACTGAAGCTTTCTTT; cdr3_aa: CASSESRGALADTEAFF
clone_size: few; cdr3_length: 11; j_call: TRBJ1-5; d_call: -; v_call: TRBV24-1; cdr3_nt: TGTGCCACCGGAGGGGCCCGACCCCAGCATTTT; cdr3_aa: CATGGARPQHF
clone_size: -; cdr3_length: 13; j_call: TRBJ2-1; d_call: -; v_call: TRBV5-1; cdr3_nt: TGCGCCAGCAGCTTGGACCGAGCTTATGAGCAGTTCTTC; cdr3_aa: CASSLDRAYEQFF
clone_size: -; cdr3_length: 14; j_call: TRBJ1-1; d_call: -; v_call: TRBV11-1; cdr3_nt: TGTGCCAGCAGGTCGGGTATTTCGAACACTGAAGCTTTCTTT; cdr3_aa: CASRSGISNTEAFF
clone_size: -; cdr3_length: 13; j_call: TRBJ1-5; d_call: -; v_call: TRBV29-1; cdr3_nt: TGCAGCGTAGGGGGGGGTAGCAATCAGCCCCAGCATTTT; cdr3_aa: CSVGGGSNQPQHF
clone_size: -; cdr3_length: 13; j_call: TRBJ2-7; d_call: -; v_call: TRBV7-3; cdr3_nt: TGTGCCAGCAGCTCTTCCGGGTCCTACGAGCAGTACTTC; cdr3_aa: CASSSSGSYEQYF
clone_size: once; cdr3_length: 14; j_call: TRBJ1-1; d_call: -; v_call: TRBV7-9; cdr3_nt: TGTGCCAGCAGCCGTGTGCCTATGAACACTGAAGCTTTCTTT; cdr3_aa: CASSRVPMNTEAFF
clone_size: -; cdr3_length: 15; j_call: TRBJ1-1; d_call: -; v_call: TRBV28; cdr3_nt: TGTGCCAGCAGTTTATCTCTTGGGTTGGGCACTGAAGCTTTCTTT; cdr3_aa: CASSLSLGLGTEAFF
clone_size: -; cdr3_length: 15; j_call: TRBJ2-3; d_call: -; v_call: TRBV5-1; cdr3_nt: TGCGCCAGCAGCGTAAACTCCCCCGTGGGGGATACGCAGTATTTT; cdr3_aa: CASSVNSPVGDTQYF
clone_size: once; cdr3_length: 15; j_call: TRBJ1-2; d_call: -; v_call: TRBV7-9; cdr3_nt: TGTGCCAGCAGCTTAGGCGTGGGTACCAAAGATGGCTACACCTTC; cdr3_aa: CASSLGVGTKDGYTF
clone_size: -; cdr3_length: 18; j_call: TRBJ1-1; d_call: -; v_call: TRBV4-3; cdr3_nt: TGCGCCAGCAGCCAAGAGGTCCGGGGCCCTGGGAGAGGCACTGAAGCTTTCTTT; cdr3_aa: CASSQEVRGPGRGTEAFF
clone_size: -; cdr3_length: 12; j_call: TRBJ2-3; d_call: -; v_call: TRBV7-9; cdr3_nt: TGTGCCAGCAGCTTAGCCCCAGATACGCAGTATTTT; cdr3_aa: CASSLAPDTQYF
clone_size: -; cdr3_length: 14; j_call: TRBJ1-3; d_call: -; v_call: TRBV11-2; cdr3_nt: TGTGCCAGCAACTCCGGGCTCTCTGGAAACACCATATATTTT; cdr3_aa: CASNSGLSGNTIYF
clone_size: -; cdr3_length: 13; j_call: TRBJ1-5; d_call: TRBD1; v_call: TRBV2; cdr3_nt: TGTGCCAGCATCGGACAGGGCGGTCAGCCCCAGCATTTT; cdr3_aa: CASIGQGGQPQHF
clone_size: -; cdr3_length: 14; j_call: TRBJ2-5; d_call: -; v_call: TRBV10-3; cdr3_nt: TGTGCCATCAGTGGGGACAGCGGGGCGTGGACCCAGTACTTC; cdr3_aa: CAISGDSGAWTQYF
clone_size: -; cdr3_length: 14; j_call: TRBJ1-1; d_call: -; v_call: TRBV6-2/TRBV6-3; cdr3_nt: TGTGCCAGCAGCCTCCCCTCGGGCCACACTGAAGCTTTCTTT; cdr3_aa: CASSLPSGHTEAFF
clone_size: -; cdr3_length: 17; j_call: TRBJ1-2; d_call: TRBD1; v_call: TRBV14; cdr3_nt: TGTGCCAGCAGCCGTTCCGGGACAGGGGCCCGGAACTATGGCTACACCTTC; cdr3_aa: CASSRSGTGARNYGYTF
clone_size: -; cdr3_length: 13; j_call: TRBJ1-3; d_call: -; v_call: TRBV12-3/TRBV12-4; cdr3_nt: TGTGCCGTACAGGAAAACTCTGGAAACACCATATATTTT; cdr3_aa: CAVQENSGNTIYF
clone_size: -; cdr3_length: 15; j_call: TRBJ1-1; d_call: TRBD1; v_call: TRBV27; cdr3_nt: TGTGCCAGCAGTAGCTACAGGGGGCGGGACACTGAAGCTTTCTTT; cdr3_aa: CASSSYRGRDTEAFF